Following are 28 T cell receptor beta chains from one sample sequenced in a study of blood T cell repertoires in COVID-19. Libraries were prepared by immunoSEQ multiplex PCR; TCRdb keeps only in-frame clonotypes and omits some of them. Counted here are more than 200,000 clones, approximately 81% occurring once; the ten biggest clones make up approximately 7.2%. The sample was peripheral blood. These receptors originate from a woman at least 80 years old with acute or convalescent COVID-19.

The chain couples TRBV7-9 to TRBJ1-6; a weak D match, TRBD1 (6 bases). This CDR3 comprises 14 residues. CDR1 and CDR2 (germline): SEHNR, FQNEAQ (reference sequence). Between the trimmed V and J ends, which lost 1 base and 8 bases, there was a span of 9 bases. The CDR3 DNA reads as TGTGCCAGCAGCTTAGGGACAGCCGATTCACCCCTCCACTTT. Encoded protein: CASSLGTADSPLHF.

This clone was observed a few times. The chain combines TRBV15 with TRBJ2-3, with 8 nucleotides matching TRBD2. This CDR3 contains 16 residues. Germline V gene lookup returns CDR1 LNHNV and CDR2 YYDKDF (reference sequence). V shed 5 bases and J 2 bases; nucleotides not matched to a gene: 9. The CDR3 sequence is CATSARAGGNTDTQYF. CDR3 in DNA: TGTGCCACCAGCGCGAGGGCGGGGGGCAACACAGATACGCAGTATTTT.

The chain employs TRBV6-1 and TRBJ2-5; D could derive from TRBD1 or TRBD2 (6 bases each). Germline V CDR1 and CDR2: MNHNS, SASEGT. The V and J ends lost 8 bases and 5 bases respectively, with 21 bases between them. The CDR3 extends over 15 amino acids. CDR3 sequence: CASRKAGEAWETQYF. The CDR3 DNA is TGTGCCAGCCGTAAAGCAGGGGAGGCATGGGAGACCCAGTACTTC.

The chain is built from TRBV6-5 and TRBJ2-3; D possibly corresponds to TRBD1 (6 bases). CDR3 length equals 13 residues. Trimming shortened V by 4 bases and J by 3 bases, and 8 bases separated the two germline ends. Germline loops: CDR1 MNHEY, CDR2 SVGAGI. CDR3 amino acids: CASSSTGTDTQYF. CDR3 DNA: TGTGCCAGCAGTTCGACAGGTACAGATACGCAGTATTTT.

This chain joins TRBV5-4 and TRBJ1-2, with D unclear. The CDR3 runs 12 residues. Germline V gene sequence: CDR1 SGHNT, CDR2 YYREEE (reference sequence). V was trimmed by 4 bases and J by 8 bases, leaving 12 bases between them. CDR3 in amino acids: CASSIDTLGYTF. CDR3 bases: TGTGCCAGCAGCATCGACACCCTGGGCTACACCTTC. The variable domain in full, with the rest retrieved from reference TRBV5-4 and TRBJ1-2, is ETGVTQSPTHLIKTRGQQVTLRCSSQSGHNTVSWYQQALGQGPQFIFQYYREEENGRGNFPPRFSGLQFPNYSSELNVNALELDDSALYLCASSIDTLGYTFGSGTRLTVV.

This clone was recorded only once. This chain connects TRBV19 to TRBJ2-4; D unresolved. Trimming shortened V by 5 bases and J by 8 bases, and 16 bases separated the two germline ends. Germline CDR1 is LNHDA and CDR2 is SQIVND (reference sequence). The length of the CDR3 is 14 residues. In DNA, the CDR3 is TGTGCCAGTAGTTCCCGACTTTCCCTGGACATTCAGTACTTC. Translated: CASSSRLSLDIQYF.

This clone has just one count. The V call is TRBV24-1, the J call TRBJ1-5; 9 bases map to TRBD1. The trim removed 4 bases at V and 0 bases at J, leaving 6 bases unmatched. The CDR3 length is 17 residues. CDR1 is KGHDR and CDR2 is SFDVKD in the germline V gene. CDR3 in amino acids: CATSEGTGIYSNQPQHF. The CDR3 region has the DNA TGTGCCACCAGTGAGGGGACAGGGATATATAGCAATCAGCCCCAGCATTTT.

This clone was recorded once. The rearrangement joins TRBV7-9 to TRBJ2-6; D unclear. This CDR3 spans 11 amino acids. Trimming stripped 5 bases from V and 7 bases from J, with 3 bases between. CDR1 is SEHNR, CDR2 FQNEAQ, per germline (reference sequence). CDR3 coding DNA: TGTGCCAGCAGCCCAGCCAACGTCCTGACTTTC. It encodes CASSPANVLTF.

This chain joins TRBV19 and TRBJ2-2, with TRBD1 identical over 12 bases. CDR1 is LNHDA and CDR2 is SQIVND in the germline V gene (reference sequence). This CDR3 is 15 amino acids long. The V gene end was trimmed by 7 bases and the J gene end by 4 bases; junction bases not matched to a gene: 4. CDR3 protein: CASKGQGASTGELFF. The CDR3 nucleotides are TGTGCCAGTAAGGGACAGGGGGCTAGCACCGGGGAGCTGTTTTTT.

J is TRBJ2-1 and V is TRBV7-3; TRBD2 might be the D (6 bases). The V end lost 1 base, the J end lost 2 bases, and 9 bases lay between the germline ends. The CDR3 loop spans 15 amino acids. The germline V gene has CDR1 SGHTA and CDR2 FQGTGA. For the CDR3, the DNA is TGTGCCAGCAGCTTAATCGGGGGTCCCTACAATGAGCAGTTCTTC. This encodes CASSLIGGPYNEQFF. Complete variable domain (other parts from reference TRBV7-3 and TRBJ2-1): GAGVSQTPSNKVTEKGKYVELRCDPISGHTALYWYRQSLGQGPEFLIYFQGTGAADDSGLPNDRFFAVRPEGSVSTLKIQRTERGDSAVYLCASSLIGGPYNEQFFGPGTRLTVL.

This rearrangement joins TRBV5-1 to TRBJ1-5; D perhaps matches TRBD1 (5 bases). Trimming removed 5 bases at V and 5 bases at J, with 17 bases between. The CDR3 loop spans 15 amino acids. Germline loops: CDR1 SGHRS, CDR2 YFSETQ. The CDR3 bases are TGCGCCAGCAGTCCGGACGGCGGGGCATATCAGCCCCAGCATTTT. As protein: CASSPDGGAYQPQHF.

The chain links TRBV19 to TRBJ1-1; no reliable D call. V lost 1 base, J lost 1 base, and 10 bases lay in between. CDR1 is LNHDA and CDR2 is SQIVND in the germline V gene (reference sequence). There are 15 residues in the CDR3. CDR3 coding DNA: TGTGCCAGTAGTATAGGGCAGGCCCCGAACACTGAAGCTTTCTTT. Translating gives CASSIGQAPNTEAFF.

This chain joins TRBV7-2 and TRBJ1-2; D not resolved. Germline CDR1 reads SGHTA; CDR2 reads FQGNSA. There are 13 residues in the CDR3. Between the trimmed V and J ends, which lost 4 bases and 4 bases, there was a span of 10 bases. The chain's CDR3 is CASSSGEGYGYTF. The DNA of the CDR3 is TGTGCCAGCAGCTCCGGGGAGGGCTATGGCTACACCTTC.

This chain joins TRBV18 and TRBJ2-2, with 11 bases fitting TRBD2. V shed 5 bases, J shed 5 bases, and the junction held 10 bases outside the gene matches. Germline V gene data show CDR1 as KGHSH and CDR2 as LQKENI. The length of the CDR3 is 17 residues. The CDR3 protein is CASSEGLAVARTGELFF. CDR3 DNA: TGTGCCAGCTCAGAGGGACTAGCGGTGGCCCGGACCGGGGAGCTGTTTTTT. The variable domain in full, with the rest retrieved from reference TRBV18 and TRBJ2-2, is NAGVMQNPRHLVRRRGQEARLRCSPMKGHSHVYWYRQLPEEGLKFMVYLQKENIIDESGMPKERFSAEFPKEGPSILRIQQVVRGDSAAYFCASSEGLAVARTGELFFGEGSRLTVL.

The chain combines TRBV11-2 with TRBJ2-1; D might be TRBD2 (6 bases). Germline assignment: CDR1 SGHAT and CDR2 FQNNGV. Trimming took 1 base from V and 1 from J, leaving 8 bases between them. The CDR3 has 15 amino acids. The chain's CDR3 is CASSLGGDSYNEQFF. The CDR3 bases are TGTGCCAGCAGCTTAGGGGGGGATTCCTACAATGAGCAGTTCTTC.

The count of this clone is one. J is TRBJ1-2 and V is TRBV4-1; tentatively, D is TRBD1 (6 bases). Trimming removed 1 base from V and 3 bases from J, with 9 bases in between. The CDR3 covers 14 residues. Per the germline V gene, CDR1 is MGHRA and CDR2 is YSYEKL. CDR3 in amino acids: CASSQGAGDYGYTF. The CDR3, as DNA: TGCGCCAGCAGCCAAGGGGCAGGGGACTATGGCTACACCTTC.

This rearrangement joins TRBV7-2 to TRBJ2-5; 7 bases line up with TRBD2. Germline-derived CDR1 and CDR2 are SGHTA and FQGNSA. The trim removed 6 bases at V and 1 base at J, leaving 2 bases unmatched. The length of the CDR3 is 13 residues. CDR3 amino acids: CASRTGGQETQYF. The CDR3 coding sequence is TGTGCCAGCAGAACGGGGGGCCAAGAGACCCAGTACTTC. Combining the CDR3 with reference TRBV7-2 and TRBJ2-5 gives the whole variable domain GAGVSQSPSNKVTEKGKDVELRCDPISGHTALYWYRQSLGQGLEFLIYFQGNSAPDKSGLPSDRFSAERTGGSVSTLTIQRTQQEDSAVYLCASRTGGQETQYFGPGTRLLVL.

This clone was counted a few times. V gene TRBV7-3 combines with J gene TRBJ2-2; TRBD2 aligns across 7 bases. The CDR3 spans 16 residues. V shed 1 base and J 1 base; nucleotides not matched to a gene: 3. The germline CDR1 and CDR2 sequences are SGHTA and FQGTGA. The CDR3 sequence is CASSLNAGVNTGELFF. The DNA for the CDR3 is TGTGCCAGCAGCTTAAATGCGGGGGTGAACACCGGGGAGCTGTTTTTT.

Only one count was recorded for this clone. This chain connects TRBV2 to TRBJ2-5; 7 bases align to TRBD1. V shed 3 bases and J 6 bases; nucleotides not matched to a gene: 7. The CDR3 extends over 14 amino acids. CDR1 and CDR2 from the germline V gene are SNHLY and FYNNEI. The CDR3, as DNA: TGTGCCAGCAGTGACAACAGGGGTGGACAGACCCAGTACTTC. Its protein product is CASSDNRGGQTQYF.

The chain uses TRBV18 and TRBJ1-6; no firm D call. Germline assignment: CDR1 KGHSH and CDR2 LQKENI. V was pared by 2 bases and J by 0 bases, with 11 bases between. CDR3 length equals 17 residues. The CDR3 loop reads CASSPAPPRSYNSPLHF. The CDR3 DNA reads TGTGCCAGCTCACCAGCGCCCCCACGCTCCTATAATTCACCCCTCCACTTT.

CDR3 sequence (DNA): TGTGCCAGTAGTCGGGGTGATAATGAAAAACTGTTTTTT. Residues: CASSRGDNEKLFF. The V gene is TRBV19, the J gene TRBJ1-4, with unresolved D. CDR1 is LNHDA, CDR2 SQIVND, per germline (reference sequence). The CDR3 runs to 13 residues. The V gene lost 5 bases and the J gene lost 4 bases, with 8 bases spanning the gap. Together with reference TRBV19 and TRBJ1-4, the CDR3 gives the full variable domain: DGGITQSPKYLFRKEGQNVTLSCEQNLNHDAMYWYRQDPGQGLRLIYYSQIVNDFQKGDIAEGYSVSREKKESFPLTVTSAQKNPTAFYLCASSRGDNEKLFFGSGTQLSVL.

This sequence joins TRBV6-5 and TRBJ2-1; the match to TRBD1 covers 11 bases. CDR1 and CDR2 (germline): MNHEY, SVGAGI. The CDR3 length is 13 residues. V was pared by 8 bases and J by 8 bases, with 5 bases of the junction left unmatched. CDR3 region: CASGQGAIYEQFF. CDR3 DNA sequence: TGTGCCAGCGGACAGGGGGCCATATATGAGCAGTTCTTC.

In its sample, this clone was seen a few times. CDR3 coding DNA: TGTGCCAGCAGTTACCAGCTGCGCCGGGACTACGAGCAGTACTTC. This sequence encodes CASSYQLRRDYEQYF. This chain links TRBV6-5 with TRBJ2-7; tentative D call: TRBD2 (5 bases). The CDR3 is 15 amino acids. Germline values: CDR1 MNHEY, CDR2 SVGAGI. V was trimmed by 2 bases and J by 3 bases, leaving 14 bases between them.

This chain joins TRBV6-4 and TRBJ1-1, with 8 bases matching TRBD1. Losses at the gene ends were 2 bases for V and 3 bases for J; bases not matched to a gene: 5. There are 15 residues in the CDR3. Germline V CDR1 and CDR2: MRHNA, SNTAGT. The CDR3 coding sequence is TGTGCCAGCAGTGACGGTCCAGGGGGCTACACTGAAGCTTTCTTT. Translation: CASSDGPGGYTEAFF.

The chain recombines TRBV25-1 with TRBJ1-2; 9 bases match TRBD1. This CDR3 comprises 15 residues. With V trimmed by 2 bases and J by 2 bases, 3 bases remained unmatched. Germline CDR1 reads MGHDK; CDR2 reads SYGVNS. As DNA, the CDR3 is TGTGCCAGCAGTGAAGGGACAGGGAGGAACTATGGCTACACCTTC. Protein product: CASSEGTGRNYGYTF.

The chain joins TRBV19 to TRBJ1-3; TRBD1 matches at 7 bases. Germline V gene lookup returns CDR1 LNHDA and CDR2 SQIVND (reference sequence). The CDR3 has 15 amino acids. The J segment lost 2 bases and the V segment lost 1 base, leaving 2 bases of the junction unmatched. CDR3 region: CASSIVDRAGNTIYF. DNA of the CDR3: TGTGCCAGTAGTATAGTTGACAGGGCTGGAAACACCATATATTTT.

This chain uses TRBV11-2 with TRBJ1-2; D is unclear. Deletions cut 0 bases from V and 5 bases from J, with 10 bases between. The germline gives CDR1 SGHAT, CDR2 FQNNGV. The CDR3 has 14 residues. CDR3 bases: TGTGCCAGCAGCTTAGATCTCGGTCCATATGGCTACACCTTC. It encodes CASSLDLGPYGYTF.

V is TRBV29-1 and J is TRBJ1-1; D remains unclear. Germline CDR1 and CDR2: SQVTM and ANQGSEA. The length of the CDR3 is 13 residues. V was cut by 4 bases and J by 0 bases, with 9 bases left in between. In DNA, the CDR3 is TGCAGCGTTGCCGCAGAAATGAACACTGAAGCTTTCTTT. It encodes CSVAAEMNTEAFF.